One T cell receptor (beta chain) is described in this entry. What it binds is unknown. This CDR3 is built from 13 residues. V was clipped by 6 bases and J by 5 bases, with 14 bases between them. The germline CDR1 and CDR2 sequences are SGHAT and FQNNGV. This sample is part of a study of lymphopenia after photon versus proton radiotherapy. Study-level points and caveats: In patients who died, overall survival fell as post-nadir TCR diversity dropped more. Authors raise, but do not show, better survival with proton therapy. Proton therapy kept repertoires fairly stable, unlike photons, which gained effector/memory cells. After lymphocyte nadir, photon-treated repertoires showed oligoclonal expansion, especially CD8+ Temra.

Assay used: immunoSEQ multiplex PCR; TCRdb lists only in-frame clones, some missing. The table lists approximately 24,000 clones, around nine tenths of them singletons. The sample here was peripheral blood, taken from a patient treated with photon-based radiotherapy. This sequence joins TRBV11-2 and TRBJ2-7, with D unresolved. The sequence came from a woman aged 45 to 65 with cholangiocarcinoma. The CDR3 DNA follows: TGTGCCAGCAGGGACGGGCGCAGCGACGAGCAGTACTTC. This sequence encodes CASRDGRSDEQYF.